This T cell receptor beta chain was retrieved from a study of blood T cells in healthy people across ages. Study-level findings and limits: Leaving the PBMCs unsorted stopped any conclusive comparison of naive versus antigen-experienced cells. Age advanced and TCR beta diversity per million T cells fell, roughly linearly.

Concerning this clonotype: What it binds is not known.

There were at least 5 micrograms of total RNA extracted from every sample. The authors ran a second PCR of about 7 to 11 cycles using a sample-barcoded 5' primer and a J-beta primer mix. Any given sample supplied a minimum of 2.5 million CDR3-containing paired-end reads. TCRdb called the 5' RACE reads again in MiXCR, with one record for every CDR3 protein. Counted here are hundreds of thousands of distinct CDR3 sequences, 35% to 45% occurring once; the ten biggest clones make up 20%. Sequenced: blood. This clonotype was sampled from a woman aged 55-70 years in good health.

CDR3 coding DNA: TGTGCCATCAGGGGATACAATGAGCAGTACTTC. As protein: CAIRGYNEQYF. The chain employs TRBV10-3 and TRBJ2-5; D is ambiguous. The CDR3 spans 11 residues. Trimming took off 6 bases at V and 11 bases at J, with 13 bases between the two ends. Per germline, CDR1 ENHRY and CDR2 SYGVKD.